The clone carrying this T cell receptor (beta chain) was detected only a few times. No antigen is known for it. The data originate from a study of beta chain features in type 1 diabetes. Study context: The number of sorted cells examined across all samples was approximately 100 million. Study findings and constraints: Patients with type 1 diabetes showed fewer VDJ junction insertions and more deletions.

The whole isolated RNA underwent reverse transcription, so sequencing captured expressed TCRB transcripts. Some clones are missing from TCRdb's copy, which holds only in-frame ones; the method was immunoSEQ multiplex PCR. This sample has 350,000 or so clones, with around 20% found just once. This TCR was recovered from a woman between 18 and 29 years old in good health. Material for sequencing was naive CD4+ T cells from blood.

In nucleotides, the CDR3 is TGCGCCAGCAGCTTAACTAGCGTACTCTACGAGCAGTACTTC. This codes for CASSLTSVLYEQYF. The chain carries TRBV5-1 and TRBJ2-7, with 7 nucleotides matching TRBD2. Germline values: CDR1 SGHRS, CDR2 YFSETQ. V was clipped by 2 bases and J by 3 bases; unmatched bases: 5. There are 14 residues in the CDR3. Complete variable domain (other parts from reference TRBV5-1 and TRBJ2-7): KAGVTQTPRYLIKTRGQQVTLSCSPISGHRSVSWYQQTPGQGLQFLFEYFSETQRNKGNFPGRFSGRQFSNSRSEMNVSTLELGDSALYLCASSLTSVLYEQYFGPGTRLTVT.